The source of this T cell receptor beta chain is a study of blood T cell repertoires in COVID-19 (dated by TCRdb to 2018 to 2020). For context, the study as a whole: The collaborator samples originated in the United States, Italy and Spain and spanned the acute and convalescent phases of COVID-19. Subjects who had been exposed to COVID-19, were actively infected with it, or had recovered from it provided the deeply sampled blood TCRbeta repertoires that made up the dataset. A freely available public database, intended as a resource for researchers studying the immune response to SARS-CoV-2, is where the repertoires were released. Nearly every sample came with metadata listing a de-identified subject ID, COVID-19 status, age in years and sex. Where available, HLA class I and class II types were obtained from metadata supplied by the sample provider rather than from assay-based typing. The samples were drawn from the first 160 participants of the ongoing ImmuneRACE study and from some 1,300 subjects provided by 6 global collaborators. The material from the prospective study consisted of cDNA or gDNA derived from T cells, B-cell-depleted T cells, or PBMCs.

Collaborating institutions collected whole blood in K2EDTA tubes following their own protocols. For TCRbeta analysis, collaborators shipped samples as frozen whole blood, isolated PBMCs, or DNA extracted from either of those sample types. Based on the germline V gene, the CDR1 and CDR2 sequences are MRHNA and SNTAGT. From V the trimming removes 5 bases and from J it removes 4 bases, while the gene matches leave 7 bases of the junction unaccounted for. From its cysteine to its phenylalanine, the CDR3 spans 14 amino acids. Of the read, only the CDR3 DNA is kept; its 42 bases are in frame from base 1. Notes on this clone: Its cognate antigen has yet to be identified. The sample holds no much larger clone one base away, and base qualities are not on file.

General conclusions and limits of the study: The quantity of clinical and demographic metadata differed by source and by participant and was supplied without curation.

TCRbeta CDR3 regions were amplified from genomic DNA by means of the immunoSEQ Assay, a bias-controlled multiplex PCR. In the authors' own workflow: The number of nucleated cells in each sample was estimated by amplification of reference gene primers within the assay. To quantify the absolute abundance of each unique TCRbeta CDR3 rearrangement, sequence reads were collapsed and filtered. For each sample, productive Simpson clonality was calculated as the square root of Simpson's diversity index across productive rearrangements. TCRdb provides this immuneACCESS table in a form limited to in-frame rearrangements. Some clones are lacking; in checked studies, under half of them reflect an unresolved V gene, and why the rest are absent is not known. The V and J calls and clone size are taken from that table; D and trimming were inferred from the DNA. The sample profile shows approximately 25,000 clones; 92% of them were found once. The ten largest make up approximately 30% of the sample.

The sample was peripheral blood. This chain is built from TRBV6-4 and TRBJ1-2, with 7 middle bases fitting TRBD1. The source of this sequence is a man between 65 and 85 years old with active COVID-19. CDR3 sequence: CASSIDRTGYGYTF. The DNA is as follows: TGTGCCAGCAGTATCGATAGGACAGGCTATGGCTACACCTTC.